Below, 14 T cell receptor beta chains from the same sample are listed, as sequenced in a study of cytomegalovirus exposure and HLA in healthy donors. The PCR had 60 Vbeta and 13 Jbeta primers. Some clones are missing from TCRdb's copy, which holds only in-frame ones; the method was immunoSEQ multiplex PCR. This sample has around 150,000 clones, with around 72% found just once. The material sequenced was PBMCs. The receptors stem from a man in his fifties or sixties in good health and CMV-seropositive.

The J gene is TRBJ1-5, the V gene TRBV27; no clear D gene. V dropped 7 bases and J dropped 3 bases, with 13 bases sitting between them. Germline CDR1 and CDR2: MNHEY and SMNVEV (reference sequence). This CDR3 spans 14 amino acids. This chain's CDR3 is CASMSKQNNQPQHF. Written as DNA, the CDR3 is TGTGCCAGCATGTCGAAACAGAACAATCAGCCCCAGCATTTT.

The chain employs TRBV11-3 and TRBJ1-2; a possible D gene is TRBD1 (5 bases). Germline CDR1 and CDR2: SGHNT and YENEEA. The length of the CDR3 is 14 residues. The V end lost 0 bases, the J end lost 4 bases, and 9 bases lay between the germline ends. CDR3 nucleotides: TGTGCCAGCAGCTTAGATCAGGGAAGCTATGGCTACACCTTC. This translates into CASSLDQGSYGYTF. Variable domain in full (rest from reference TRBV11-3 and TRBJ1-2): EAGVVQSPRYKIIEKKQPVAFWCNPISGHNTLYWYLQNLGQGPELLIRYENEEAVDDSQLPKDRFSAERLKGVDSTLKIQPAELGDSAVYLCASSLDQGSYGYTFGSGTRLTVV.

In nucleotides, the CDR3 is TGTGCCAGCAGTTTGGGACAGATCTACAATGAGCAGTTCTTC. This translates into CASSLGQIYNEQFF. The V call is TRBV27, the J call TRBJ2-1; 7 positions match TRBD1. The CDR3 runs 14 residues. CDR1 is MNHEY and CDR2 is SMNVEV in the germline V gene (reference sequence). With V trimmed by 3 bases and J by 3 bases, 2 bases remained unmatched.

This clone appeared a few times. V gene TRBV5-1 combines with J gene TRBJ2-2; TRBD1 agrees at 9 bases. The CDR3 runs 15 residues. Germline V gene lookup returns CDR1 SGHRS and CDR2 YFSETQ. J was trimmed by 4 bases and V by 4 bases; bases with no gene match: 5. CDR3 nucleotide sequence: TGCGCCAGCAGCCTCCGGGACAGGGCCACCGGGGAGCTGTTTTTT. It translates to CASSLRDRATGELFF.

The CDR3 loop reads CASSESTFGRDEQYF. The CDR3 DNA reads TGCGCCAGCAGTGAGTCGACGTTTGGGAGGGACGAGCAGTACTTC. V gene TRBV10-1 combines with J gene TRBJ2-7; 7 positions agree with TRBD2. V lost 0 bases to trimming and J lost 5 bases; unmatched junction nucleotides: 7. The CDR3 runs 15 residues. Germline CDR1 WNHNN, CDR2 SYGVQD (reference sequence).

The chain recombines TRBV29-1 with TRBJ2-1, with 11 nucleotides matching TRBD2. V lost 7 bases and J lost 8; bases outside the gene matches: 16. The CDR3 has 16 residues. From germline, CDR1 is SQVTM and CDR2 ANQGSEA. CDR3 in DNA: TGCAGCGCGAGGGGATTTAGCGGGAGGGCCGTTGATGAGCAGTTCTTC. Protein: CSARGFSGRAVDEQFF.

The chain recombines TRBV7-6 with TRBJ1-1; D unclear. Trimming pared 2 bases from V and 1 base from J, leaving 5 bases between. Germline V gene data show CDR1 as SGHVS and CDR2 as FNYEAQ. The CDR3 runs 13 residues. CDR3 in DNA: TGTGCCAGCAGCTTATACAGGAACACTGAAGCTTTCTTT. Amino acids: CASSLYRNTEAFF.

As concerns this clone: Other DNA sequences from this sample encode an identical CDR3 as well. V usage is TRBV6-6 and J usage is TRBJ1-2; unclear D gene. Germline V gives CDR1 MNHNY, CDR2 SVGAGI (reference sequence). Trimming took 6 bases from V and 0 from J, leaving 8 bases between them. CDR3 size: 13 residues. This chain's CDR3 is CASSPGANYGYTF. CDR3 sequence (DNA): TGTGCCAGCAGCCCCGGAGCTAACTATGGCTACACCTTC.

There are a few counts of this clone. The rearrangement uses TRBV7-9 and TRBJ1-1, with D uncertain. There are 14 residues in the CDR3. Germline V CDR1 and CDR2: SEHNR, FQNEAQ (reference sequence). The V end was cut by 3 bases, the J end by 5 bases, with 13 bases between. The CDR3 DNA reads TGTGCCAGCAGCTTCGGGGTTGTCGGGACTGAAGCTTTCTTT. This encodes CASSFGVVGTEAFF.

The chain uses TRBV6-1 and TRBJ2-2; weak D call: TRBD2 (5 bases). V was clipped by 5 bases and J by 5 bases, with 15 bases between them. The CDR3 has 15 residues. Germline V gene data show CDR1 as MNHNS and CDR2 as SASEGT. CDR3 in amino acids: CASSIKGRPTGELFF. The CDR3 bases are TGTGCCAGCAGTATTAAAGGGAGACCGACCGGGGAGCTGTTTTTT.

This chain uses TRBV6-6 with TRBJ2-2, with TRBD1 as a possible D gene (6 bases). This CDR3 is 15 amino acids long. Looked up from germline, CDR1 is MNHNY and CDR2 is SVGAGI (reference sequence). V was trimmed by 3 bases and J by 5 bases, leaving 13 bases between them. CDR3 DNA: TGTGCCAGCAGTTATGCCGGGACAAAAACCGGGGAGCTGTTTTTT. Amino acid sequence: CASSYAGTKTGELFF.

The chain employs TRBV2 and TRBJ1-5, with D possibly matching TRBD1 (5 bases). The CDR3 runs 15 residues. The germline CDR1 and CDR2 sequences are SNHLY and FYNNEI. V was clipped by 1 base and J by 3 bases, with 10 bases between them. The CDR3 spells CASSEGGGNNQPQHF. The CDR3 DNA follows: TGTGCCAGCAGTGAAGGGGGGGGGAACAATCAGCCCCAGCATTTT.

The chain combines TRBV6-1 with TRBJ1-1; 9 positions match TRBD1. V lost 9 bases and J lost 2; bases outside the gene matches: 7. The CDR3 has 14 residues. Germline V gene data show CDR1 as MNHNS and CDR2 as SASEGT. In DNA, the CDR3 is TGTGCCAGTCCGGGACAGGGAGGTAACACTGAAGCTTTCTTT. Amino acid sequence: CASPGQGGNTEAFF.

CDR3: CASSLGLAGGPWETQYF. The CDR3 nucleotides are TGCGCCAGCAGCTTGGGTCTAGCGGGAGGGCCGTGGGAGACCCAGTACTTC. The V call is TRBV5-1, the J call TRBJ2-5; the match to TRBD2 covers 12 bases. This CDR3 is 17 amino acids long. V was clipped by 0 bases and J by 5 bases; unmatched bases: 8. Germline CDR1 and CDR2: SGHRS and YFSETQ.